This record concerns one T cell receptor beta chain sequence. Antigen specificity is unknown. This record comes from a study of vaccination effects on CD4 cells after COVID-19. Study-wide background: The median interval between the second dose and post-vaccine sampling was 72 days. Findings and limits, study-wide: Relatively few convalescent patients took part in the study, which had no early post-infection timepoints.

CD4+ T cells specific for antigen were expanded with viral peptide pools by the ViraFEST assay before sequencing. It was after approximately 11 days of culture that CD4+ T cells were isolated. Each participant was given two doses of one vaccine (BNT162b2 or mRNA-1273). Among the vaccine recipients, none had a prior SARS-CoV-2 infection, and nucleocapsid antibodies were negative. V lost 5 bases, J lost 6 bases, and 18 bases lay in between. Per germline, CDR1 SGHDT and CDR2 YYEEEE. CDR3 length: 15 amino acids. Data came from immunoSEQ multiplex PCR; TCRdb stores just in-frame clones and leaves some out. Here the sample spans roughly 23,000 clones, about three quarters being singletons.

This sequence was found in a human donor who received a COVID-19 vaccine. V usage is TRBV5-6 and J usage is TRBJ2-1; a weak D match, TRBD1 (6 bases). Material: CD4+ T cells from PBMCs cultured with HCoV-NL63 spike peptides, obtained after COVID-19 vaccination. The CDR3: CASSQLDRELNEQFF. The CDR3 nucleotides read TGTGCCAGCAGTCAACTGGACAGAGAACTCAATGAGCAGTTCTTC.